The subject of this entry is one T cell receptor (beta chain). The CDR3 contains 16 residues. Germline CDR1 reads SEHNR; CDR2 reads FQNEAQ (reference sequence). With 2 bases removed from V and 0 bases from J, the gap between germline ends came to 13 bases. The PCR used 60 Vbeta and 13 Jbeta primers. Measured with immunoSEQ multiplex PCR; TCRdb has only the in-frame clones, and not every one. The profile shows some 95,000 clones, around four fifths of them singletons. This sample was included in a study of cytomegalovirus exposure and HLA in healthy donors. This receptor was obtained from a woman aged 35 to 49 in good health and CMV-seronegative. The V and J genes are TRBV7-9 and TRBJ1-1; D not resolved. Material for sequencing was PBMCs. CDR3 amino acids: CASSLYGVVMNTEAFF. The CDR3 nucleotides read TGTGCCAGCAGCTTATACGGGGTGGTCATGAACACTGAAGCTTTCTTT.